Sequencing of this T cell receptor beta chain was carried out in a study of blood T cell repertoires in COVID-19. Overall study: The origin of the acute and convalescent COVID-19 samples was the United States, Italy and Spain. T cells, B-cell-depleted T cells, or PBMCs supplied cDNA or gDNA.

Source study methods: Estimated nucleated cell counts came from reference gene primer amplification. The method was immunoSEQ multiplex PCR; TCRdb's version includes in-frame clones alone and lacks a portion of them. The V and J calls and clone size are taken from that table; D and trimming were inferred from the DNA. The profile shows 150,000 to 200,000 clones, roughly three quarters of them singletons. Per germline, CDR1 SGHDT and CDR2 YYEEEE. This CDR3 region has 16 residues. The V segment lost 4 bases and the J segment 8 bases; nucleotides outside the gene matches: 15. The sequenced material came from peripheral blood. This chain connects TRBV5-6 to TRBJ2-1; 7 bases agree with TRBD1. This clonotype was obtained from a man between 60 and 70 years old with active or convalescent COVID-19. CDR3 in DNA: TGTGCCAGCAGCGCCGAGACAGGGCAGGTGATTTATGAGCAGTTCTTC. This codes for CASSAETGQVIYEQFF.